The entry below describes one T cell receptor (beta chain). Its matching antigen is unknown. This CDR3 has 15 amino acids. Per germline, CDR1 MGHDK and CDR2 SYGVNS. Between the trimmed V and J ends, which lost 2 bases and 2 bases, there was a span of 12 bases. The sample is drawn from a study of cytomegalovirus exposure and HLA in healthy donors. Across the whole study: Of all 400 or so donors who were genotyped, 80% to 85% belonged to the Caucasian-associated ancestry cluster. Overall study findings and caveats: Presence/absence analyses treated sequencing depth as roughly uniform across donors.

PCR amplification relied on 60 Vbeta primers (plus 13 Jbeta primers). This table comes from immunoSEQ multiplex PCR, and its TCRdb copy is limited to in-frame clones, with some not included. Of under 200,000 clones in the sample, 80% to 85% are singletons; the top ten hold roughly 0.99%. The sequencing input was PBMCs. This receptor was taken from a girl under 10 years old in good health and CMV-seropositive. The rearrangement links TRBV25-1 to TRBJ1-1, with D maybe TRBD1 (5 bases). In DNA form, the CDR3 reads TGTGCCAGCAGTGAAGCGGCAGGGCAAAACACTGAAGCTTTCTTT. It specifies CASSEAAGQNTEAFF. The full variable domain, rest sourced from reference TRBV25-1 and TRBJ1-1, is EADIYQTPRYLVIGTGKKITLECSQTMGHDKMYWYQQDPGMELHLIHYSYGVNSTEKGDLSSESTVSRIRTEHFPLTLESARPSHTSQYLCASSEAAGQNTEAFFGQGTRLTVV.